Below, 7 T cell receptor beta chains from the same sample are listed, as sequenced in a study of blood T cell repertoires in COVID-19. Assay: immunoSEQ multiplex PCR; the TCRdb copy retains only in-frame clones and omits some. The sample shows 30,000 to 40,000 clones, around 90% of them seen only once. The sample consisted of peripheral blood. The receptor set was obtained from a human donor in a cohort sampled during active COVID-19.

The table lists this clone with a count of one. The chain is built from TRBV5-4 and TRBJ2-1, with D possibly matching TRBD2 (7 bases). Germline V gene sequence: CDR1 SGHNT, CDR2 YYREEE (reference sequence). The CDR3 is 12 residues long. Trimming removed 4 bases from V and 9 bases from J, with 11 bases in between. In nucleotides, the CDR3 is TGTGCCAGCAGCGTAGGGGGGGGTGAGCAGTTCTTC. It codes for CASSVGGGEQFF.

The chain carries TRBV6-5 and TRBJ2-7; no definite D call. The CDR3 extends over 11 amino acids. The ends were cut back, 7 bases at V and 8 bases at J, with 12 bases in the middle. Germline loops: CDR1 MNHEY, CDR2 SVGAGI. The CDR3 bases are TGTGCCAGCATTTCCCTGGGCAAGCAGTACTTC. As protein: CASISLGKQYF.

The chain combines TRBV18 with TRBJ2-1; D may be TRBD2 (5 bases). The germline CDR1 and CDR2 sequences are KGHSH and LQKENI. The CDR3 has 17 residues. Trimming cost V 3 bases and J 0 bases, with 15 bases left between them. CDR3 bases: TGTGCCAGCTCACCTCAAGAGGGCTCGAGCTCCTACAATGAGCAGTTCTTC. Residues: CASSPQEGSSSYNEQFF.

The chain employs TRBV29-1 and TRBJ2-3; 10 positions match TRBD2. The V segment lost 4 bases and the J segment 3 bases; nucleotides outside the gene matches: 13. This CDR3 comprises 17 residues. Per the germline V gene, CDR1 is SQVTM and CDR2 is ANQGSEA. CDR3 amino acids: CSVVGGSSTSGTDTQYF. The CDR3 region has the DNA TGCAGCGTTGTGGGGGGCTCGTCGACTAGCGGGACAGATACGCAGTATTTT.

V gene TRBV10-2 combines with J gene TRBJ1-2; D is uncertain. The CDR3 totals 12 residues. V shed 5 bases and J shed 5 bases, with 9 bases lying between them. Germline CDR1 reads WSHSY; CDR2 reads SAAADI. The CDR3 nucleotides read TGCGCCAGCAGTCTACAGCAATATGGCTACACCTTC. Translated: CASSLQQYGYTF.

This sequence joins TRBV19 and TRBJ2-7; 10 nucleotides match TRBD1. This CDR3 region has 14 residues. CDR1 and CDR2 (germline): LNHDA, SQIVND (reference sequence). V dropped 5 bases and J dropped 6; count of bases not matched to a gene: 7. The CDR3 sequence is CASSERTGGGEQYF. CDR3 DNA sequence: TGTGCCAGTAGTGAGCGGACAGGGGGTGGCGAGCAGTACTTC.

The chain recombines TRBV2 with TRBJ2-7; 12 bases align to TRBD2. The trim removed 8 bases at V and 6 bases at J, leaving 2 bases unmatched. The germline V gene encodes CDR1 SNHLY and CDR2 FYNNEI. The CDR3 covers 12 residues. The chain's CDR3 is CASGTSGSEQYF. The CDR3 coding sequence is TGTGCCAGCGGGACTAGCGGGTCCGAGCAGTACTTC.